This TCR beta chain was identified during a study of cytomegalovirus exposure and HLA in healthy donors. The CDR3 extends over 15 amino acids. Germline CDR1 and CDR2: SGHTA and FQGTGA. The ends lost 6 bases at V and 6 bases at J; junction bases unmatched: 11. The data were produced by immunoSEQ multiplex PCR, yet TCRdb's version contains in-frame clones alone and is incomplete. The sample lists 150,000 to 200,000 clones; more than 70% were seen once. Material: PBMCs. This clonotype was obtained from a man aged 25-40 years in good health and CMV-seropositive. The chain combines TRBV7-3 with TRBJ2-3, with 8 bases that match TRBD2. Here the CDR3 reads CASSPRGAPHDTQYF. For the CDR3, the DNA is TGTGCCAGCAGTCCGCGGGGGGCCCCTCACGATACGCAGTATTTT. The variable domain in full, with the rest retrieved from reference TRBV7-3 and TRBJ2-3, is GAGVSQTPSNKVTEKGKYVELRCDPISGHTALYWYRQSLGQGPEFLIYFQGTGAADDSGLPNDRFFAVRPEGSVSTLKIQRTERGDSAVYLCASSPRGAPHDTQYFGPGTRLTVL.